What follows describes a single T cell receptor beta chain. These data originate in a study of shared clonotypes between healthy human individuals. Across the study: Three CD4 naive, three CD4 memory, two CD8 naive and one CD8 memory plate were used per donor.

The sorted-subset replicate PCRs were given 200 ng DNA, which is tens of thousands of T cell genomes. Assay used: immunoSEQ multiplex PCR; TCRdb lists only in-frame clones, some missing. The table shows millions of clones, with about 92% occurring only once. Sequencing was performed on naive CD4+ T cells from PBMCs. Subset in this sample: CD45RA+ positively selected. The clonotype was recovered from a young man in good health. Some clones in this sample may be carry-over from other donors' samples.

DNA of the CDR3: TGTGCCAGCAGCCATGACAGACCCACAGATACGCAGTATTTT. Encoded protein: CASSHDRPTDTQYF. This sequence joins TRBV6-5 and TRBJ2-3; possibly TRBD1 for D (5 bases). Germline values: CDR1 MNHEY, CDR2 SVGAGI. The CDR3 has 14 residues. Trimming pared 6 bases from V and 2 bases from J, leaving 12 bases between.